This T cell receptor beta chain is from a study of T cell changes during pregnancy in multiple sclerosis (dated by TCRdb to about 2019). As for the study more broadly: The study examined how the T cell repertoire changed over the course of pregnancy in women with multiple sclerosis.

Libraries were made using the immunoSEQ multiplex PCR assay. TCRdb's version of the immuneACCESS table is confined to in-frame rearrangements and falls short of the full clone set. An unresolved V gene accounts for under half of the shortfall where checked; the remainder is of unknown origin. The sample yields about 40,000 clones; about 92% were counted once. About an eighth of the sample rests with the top ten. The CDR3 starts with the cysteine, ends with the phenylalanine, and has 17 residues. Here the CDR3 DNA is all that survives: 51 bases in frame from base 1. CDR1 and CDR2 are read off the germline V gene as SGHVS and FNYEAQ. Compared with germline, V lacks 1 base and J lacks 5 bases; bases without a gene match: 8. With respect to this clone: Its antigen target is currently unknown. No much larger clone is present one base from it, and per-base qualities are unavailable.

The chain links TRBV7-6 with TRBJ2-1; 10 bases in the middle match TRBD1. The origin of this receptor is a female donor with multiple sclerosis, enrolled in a pregnancy study. The input for sequencing was CD8+ T cells from peripheral blood mononuclear cells, taken in the first trimester of pregnancy. DNA sequence: TGTGCCAGCAGCTTAGTAAGGGGGGGACAGGGGAACAATGAGCAGTTCTTC. This yields the protein CASSLVRGGQGNNEQFF.